These T cell receptor beta chains were read from a single sample in a study of vaccination effects on CD4 cells after COVID-19. Data came from immunoSEQ multiplex PCR; TCRdb stores just in-frame clones and leaves some out. The top ten hold 7.8% of the sample, which has 20,000 to 30,000 clones, less than 75% seen once. These TCRs' antigens remain unknown. The sequenced sample was CD4+ T cells from PBMCs cultured with SARS-CoV-2 spike peptides, obtained after COVID-19 vaccination. Receptors originate from a human donor who received a COVID-19 vaccine. The CDR3 runs from the conserved cysteine through the conserved F or W. The D gene is left open where the match is weak. The listing skips clone size in some rows; elsewhere it reads once, few, many or a size class.

v_gene	j_gene	abundance	d_gene	CDR3aa
TRBV5-1	TRBJ2-7	NA	TRBD2	CASSWTLAAVGYEQYF
TRBV28	TRBJ1-1	NA	NA	CASRLNLRTEAFF
TRBV30	TRBJ1-2	NA	NA	CAWSRSLNYGYTF
TRBV27	TRBJ2-7	NA	NA	CASGESRSSYEQYF
TRBV12-3/TRBV12-4	TRBJ1-5	once	NA	CASRSTGYQPQHF
TRBV3-1/TRBV3-2	TRBJ2-2	NA	TRBD2	CASSQAELATGTGELFF
TRBV18	TRBJ2-3	NA	TRBD2	CASSPMLAGGHTDTQYF
TRBV3-1/TRBV3-2	TRBJ1-4	NA	NA	CASSQDRRSILFF
TRBV5-5	TRBJ1-5	medium-sized	NA	CASSLTVLSNQPQHF
TRBV19	TRBJ2-7	once	NA	CASSTWRSSYEQYF
TRBV10-3	TRBJ1-5	medium-sized	NA	CAISESLQQGRGPQHF
TRBV9	TRBJ1-6	NA	NA	CASSARVGSPLHF
TRBV6-5	TRBJ1-6	few	TRBD1	CASSYSIGQGISPLHF
TRBV7-2	TRBJ2-7	few	TRBD2	CASSSDSGRALPKQYF
TRBV3-1/TRBV3-2	TRBJ2-2	NA	NA	CASSQEGRTGELFF
TRBV6-5	TRBJ1-2	few	NA	CASSPGMGTSGYTF
TRBV6-5	TRBJ2-2	NA	NA	CASSNLIANTGELFF
TRBV30	TRBJ1-3	NA	NA	CAWRCAGGNTIYF
TRBV5-1	TRBJ2-7	few	NA	CASRQDNYEQYF
TRBV6-5	TRBJ2-2	NA	TRBD2	CASKRDQSTGELFF
TRBV6-1	TRBJ1-1	NA	NA	CASSELGGSEAFF
TRBV5-1	TRBJ2-7	once	NA	CASSSGTPGDEQYF
TRBV19	TRBJ1-3	NA	NA	CASSSPTGHSGNTIYF
TRBV12-3/TRBV12-4	TRBJ1-5	NA	NA	CASSPVENQPQHF
TRBV6-6	TRBJ2-2	once	TRBD1	CASREGQGGTGELFF
TRBV5-5	TRBJ2-3	NA	NA	CASSLGEGVQVDTQYF
TRBV4-2	TRBJ1-4	NA	NA	CASSQGRATNEKLFF
TRBV2	TRBJ1-2	few	TRBD1	CASSAGQGHYGYTF
TRBV4-1	TRBJ2-3	NA	TRBD2	CASSQEVSGGSDTQYF
TRBV9	TRBJ2-3	NA	NA	CASSVGSADTQYF
TRBV5-1	TRBJ1-2	few	TRBD1	CASSGQGILGYTF
TRBV7-8	TRBJ2-1	NA	TRBD2	CASSLFRAGVSLRSYNEQFF
TRBV20-1	TRBJ2-7	NA	NA	CSASSGGYEQYF
TRBV5-1	TRBJ1-4	NA	TRBD1	CASSLGDRGSEKLFF
TRBV10-3	TRBJ1-1	NA	NA	CAISVTGNTEAFF
TRBV5-1	TRBJ2-1	NA	TRBD2	CASTAGVYNEQFF
TRBV18	TRBJ2-3	NA	NA	CASSPQPSTDTQYF
TRBV6-5	TRBJ1-6	NA	NA	CASNHSPLHF
TRBV19	TRBJ1-5	NA	NA	CASSIGQALGNQPQHF
TRBV19	TRBJ2-5	NA	NA	CASSISQTGQETQYF
TRBV2	TRBJ2-7	few	NA	CASSPLGEQYF
TRBV7-9	TRBJ2-3	NA	NA	CASSLRQASTDTQYF
TRBV6-5	TRBJ1-3	few	NA	CASSYSIAGAGNTIYF
TRBV29-1	TRBJ2-7	NA	NA	CSVATDYEQYF
TRBV19	TRBJ1-3	NA	NA	CASRLRGSPGNTIYF
TRBV2	TRBJ1-2	NA	TRBD1	CASSGDRGRRYGYTF
TRBV7-9	TRBJ2-7	NA	NA	CASSIGRPFAYEQYF
TRBV28	TRBJ1-4	medium-sized	NA	CASSTNEKLFF
TRBV14	TRBJ2-5	NA	NA	CASSQALVSAQYF
TRBV7-2	TRBJ1-2	few	TRBD1	CASSQSTGFAGYTF
TRBV11-2	TRBJ1-5	NA	NA	CASSPITHRVSNQPQHF
TRBV10-1	TRBJ1-1	few	NA	CASSRAGDTEAFF
TRBV9	TRBJ1-2	NA	TRBD1	CASSDTGDYGYTF
TRBV27	TRBJ1-5	few	NA	CASSFLDQPQHF
TRBV3-1/TRBV3-2	TRBJ1-5	NA	NA	CASSQGQQPQHF
TRBV7-9	TRBJ2-1	NA	NA	CASSLDILANCVF
TRBV6-6	TRBJ1-1	NA	TRBD1	CASSYSFRQGGAEAFF
TRBV7-8	TRBJ1-1	NA	NA	CASSLGGQDGEAFF